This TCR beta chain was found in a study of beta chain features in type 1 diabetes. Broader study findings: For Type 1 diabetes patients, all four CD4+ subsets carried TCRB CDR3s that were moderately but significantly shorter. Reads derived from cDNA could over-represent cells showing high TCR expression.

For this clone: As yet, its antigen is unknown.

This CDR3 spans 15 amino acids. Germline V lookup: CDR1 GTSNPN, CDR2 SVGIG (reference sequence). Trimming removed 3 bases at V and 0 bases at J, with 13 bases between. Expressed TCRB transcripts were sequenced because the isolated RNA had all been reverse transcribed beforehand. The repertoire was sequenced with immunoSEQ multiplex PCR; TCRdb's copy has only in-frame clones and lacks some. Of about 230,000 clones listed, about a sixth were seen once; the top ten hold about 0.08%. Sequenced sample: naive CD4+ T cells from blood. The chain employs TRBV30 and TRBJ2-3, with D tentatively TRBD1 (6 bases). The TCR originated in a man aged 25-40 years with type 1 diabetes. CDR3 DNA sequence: TGTGCCTGGAGATCCGGGACACCTAGCACAGATACGCAGTATTTT. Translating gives CAWRSGTPSTDTQYF.